The 11 T cell receptor beta chains below come from one sample, sequenced in a study of Ad26.COV2.S vaccination and SARS-CoV-2 variants (TCRdb year 2021). Read against the paper, the sample's treatment or condition label means: over 15 received Ad26.COV2.S at low or high dose, single or two shots; 5 received placebo; per-sample allocation not given. Repertoires of vaccine and placebo recipients were sequenced from samples taken on day 63 after the first injection. Library method: the immunoSEQ multiplex PCR assay. In TCRdb, the immuneACCESS table is reduced to in-frame sequences with V and J assigned. These tables do not hold every clone; where another copy was compared, an unresolved V gene accounts for under half, and the others remain unexplained. A total of about 350,000 clones appear in this sample, about 85% of them only once. The top ten clonotypes cover about 3.3% of the sample. The sequencing here drew on peripheral blood, taken in a trial of Ad26.COV2.S vaccine versus placebo. These receptors originate from a person aged 18-65 years who received the Ad26.COV2.S COVID-19 vaccine or a placebo.

The V gene is TRBV11-3, the J gene TRBJ2-1; 9 bases are shared with TRBD2. This CDR3 comprises 19 residues. CDR1 and CDR2 (germline): SGHNT, YENEEA. The ends lost 5 bases at V and 5 bases at J; junction bases unmatched: 19. The CDR3 sequence is CASSGRQGAGGRDHNEQFF. Written as DNA, the CDR3 is TGTGCCAGCAGCGGACGACAGGGCGCGGGCGGGAGGGACCACAATGAGCAGTTCTTC.

The J gene is TRBJ2-1, the V gene TRBV7-9; 9 nucleotides line up with TRBD2. Germline loops: CDR1 SEHNR, CDR2 FQNEAQ (reference sequence). This CDR3 has 18 amino acids. Trimming took 4 bases from V and 2 from J; bases not matched to a gene: 12. The chain's CDR3 is CASSYLAGSGRAYNEQFF. CDR3 sequence (DNA): TGTGCCAGCAGCTACCTAGCGGGTAGCGGGAGAGCCTACAATGAGCAGTTCTTC. Based on the CDR3 plus reference TRBV7-9 and TRBJ2-1, the full variable domain is DTGVSQNPRHKITKRGQNVTFRCDPISEHNRLYWYRQTLGQGPEFLTYFQNEAQLEKSRLLSDRFSAERPKGSFSTLEIQRTEQGDSAMYLCASSYLAGSGRAYNEQFFGPGTRLTVL.

Here the CDR3 reads CASSNGQGGYGYTF. DNA for the CDR3: TGTGCCAGCTCAAACGGACAGGGGGGCTATGGCTACACCTTC. The V gene is TRBV18, the J gene TRBJ1-2, with 10 positions matching TRBD1. Germline-derived CDR1 and CDR2 are KGHSH and LQKENI. This CDR3 is built from 14 residues. J was trimmed by 4 bases and V by 5 bases; bases with no gene match: 4.

This chain connects TRBV30 to TRBJ1-3; TRBD1 is a possible D gene (5 bases). Germline lookup yields CDR1 GTSNPN and CDR2 SVGIG (reference sequence). CDR3 length: 13 amino acids. V lost 3 bases and J 1 base, leaving 7 bases between the germline ends. The CDR3 sequence: CAWSGTSGNTIYF. As DNA, the CDR3 is TGTGCCTGGAGCGGGACGTCTGGAAACACCATATATTTT.

The V and J genes are TRBV4-3 and TRBJ2-7; D is perhaps TRBD2 (5 bases). Trimming shortened V by 0 bases and J by 3 bases, and 15 bases separated the two germline ends. The CDR3 is 16 amino acids. Germline V lookup: CDR1 LGHNA, CDR2 YSLEER. The CDR3 region has the DNA TGCGCCAGCAGCCAAGATCCGGCGGGTATTGTCTACGAGCAGTACTTC. Its translation: CASSQDPAGIVYEQYF.

The sample holds a few counts of this clone. CDR3 nucleotides: TGTGCCAGCAGCGCGGCCAAGGGGGCCTACAATGAGCAGTTCTTC. Residues: CASSAAKGAYNEQFF. The chain couples TRBV9 to TRBJ2-1, with a weak D call TRBD1 (6 bases). The CDR3 is made up of 15 amino acids. V was pared by 3 bases and J by 2 bases, with 12 bases between. Germline CDR1 and CDR2: SGDLS and YYNGEE.

J is TRBJ1-6 and V is TRBV28; D perhaps matches TRBD1 (6 bases). Per germline, CDR1 MDHEN and CDR2 SYDVKM. V was clipped by 6 bases and J by 6 bases, with 18 bases between them. The length of the CDR3 is 16 residues. CDR3 DNA: TGTGCCAGCAGCCCAATATTCGGACAGTCTAATTCACCCCTCCACTTT. Translation: CASSPIFGQSNSPLHF.

The chain employs TRBV18 and TRBJ2-3; 12 bases are a match to TRBD2. The CDR3 runs 15 residues. CDR1 is KGHSH, CDR2 LQKENI, per germline. Trimming at V came to 4 bases and at J to 6 bases, leaving 5 bases not matched to a gene. The CDR3 DNA reads as TGTGCCAGCTCACAGACTAGCGGGAGAGTGGATACGCAGTATTTT. Protein sequence: CASSQTSGRVDTQYF.

The chain uses TRBV5-5 and TRBJ2-7, with D tentatively TRBD1 (5 bases). The CDR3 is 15 residues long. V lost 0 bases and J lost 3, with 13 bases in between. Germline values: CDR1 SGHKS, CDR2 YYEKEE (reference sequence). CDR3 bases: TGTGCCAGCAGCTTGGCGGCTGGGGCTCGCTACGAGCAGTACTTC. This encodes CASSLAAGARYEQYF.

This rearrangement joins TRBV30 to TRBJ1-1; D is uncertain. Trimming removed 3 bases from V and 4 bases from J, with 9 bases in between. The length of the CDR3 is 12 residues. CDR1 and CDR2 from the germline V gene are GTSNPN and SVGIG (reference sequence). The CDR3 sequence is CAWSAQATEAFF. Written as DNA, the CDR3 is TGTGCCTGGAGCGCCCAGGCCACTGAAGCTTTCTTT.

This clone has only one observation. The chain employs TRBV28 and TRBJ1-4; TRBD1 is a possible D gene (5 bases). Trimming shortened V by 8 bases and J by 2 bases, and 12 bases separated the two germline ends. The CDR3 consists of 14 residues. The V gene's germline CDR1 is MDHEN and CDR2 SYDVKM. The CDR3 loop reads CASWGMVTNEKLFF. CDR3 DNA sequence: TGTGCCAGCTGGGGCATGGTGACTAATGAAAAACTGTTTTTT.